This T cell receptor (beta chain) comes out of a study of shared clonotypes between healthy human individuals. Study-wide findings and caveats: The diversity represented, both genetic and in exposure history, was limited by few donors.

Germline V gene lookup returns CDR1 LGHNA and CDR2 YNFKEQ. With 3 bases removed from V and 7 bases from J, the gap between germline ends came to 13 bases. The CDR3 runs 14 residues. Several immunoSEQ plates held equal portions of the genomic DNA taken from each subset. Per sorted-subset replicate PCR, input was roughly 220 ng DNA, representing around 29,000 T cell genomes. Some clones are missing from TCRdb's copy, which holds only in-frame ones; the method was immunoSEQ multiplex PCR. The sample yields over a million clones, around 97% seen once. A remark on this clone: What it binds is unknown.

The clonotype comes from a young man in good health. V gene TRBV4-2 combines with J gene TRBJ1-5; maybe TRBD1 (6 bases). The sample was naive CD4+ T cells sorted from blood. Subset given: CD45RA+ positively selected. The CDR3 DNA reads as TGTGCCAGCAGCCAGAACAGGGTTGGACAGCCCCAGCATTTT. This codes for CASSQNRVGQPQHF.